The rows below give T cell receptor beta chains drawn from one sample of a study of T cells in Graves' hyperthyroidism and ophthalmopathy. In TCRdb, the multiplex PCR reads were re-called with MiXCR into one record per CDR3 protein. The sample includes hundreds of thousands of distinct CDR3 sequences, around 15% seen only once; the top ten take more than 8.5%. Sequenced material: blood. The source of these receptors is a woman between 18 and 30 years old with Graves' hyperthyroidism. The CDR3 runs from the conserved cysteine through the conserved F or W. D genes are given only for firm matches. Some rows have no size entry. The others give once, few or many, or a class for an expanded clone.

>TRBD2|TRBJ2-1|many|TRBV20-1
TGCAGTGCTAGAGATATACGGACTAGCGGGACTCCCTATGAGCAGTTCTTC
CSARDIRTSGTPYEQFF
>NA|TRBJ2-5|many|TRBV12-3/TRBV12-4
TGTGCCAGCAGCGTACTCACTAGTCCCACCCAGTACTTC
CASSVLTSPTQYF
>NA|TRBJ2-1|few|TRBV12-3/TRBV12-4
TGTGCCAGCAGTTTAGCTGGACTAGGGACAGGTGAGCAGTTCTTC
CASSLAGLGTGEQFF
>TRBD2|TRBJ2-7|few|TRBV10-3
TGTGCCATCAGTGGTAATAGCGGGCCTTCCTACGAGCAGTACTTC
CAISGNSGPSYEQYF
>TRBD1|TRBJ2-7|few|TRBV7-9
TGTGCCAGCAGCGGAACCTCGACAGGGGTGGTCTACGAGCAGTACTTC
CASSGTSTGVVYEQYF
>NA|TRBJ1-2|NA|TRBV6-1
TGTGCCAGCAGTCCTTTCGTTGGACAGACCCTCTATGGCTACACCTTC
CASSPFVGQTLYGYTF
>TRBD1|TRBJ2-7|many|TRBV18
TGTGCCAGCTCACCTCTCGGACAGGACTACGAGCAGTACTTC
CASSPLGQDYEQYF
>NA|TRBJ1-2|NA|TRBV7-9
TGTGCCAGCAGCGACGCCACAGGGCACTATGGCTACACCTTC
CASSDATGHYGYTF
>TRBD1|TRBJ2-1|many|TRBV7-6
TGTGCCAGCAGCTTGCCGGGACAGAGCTACAATGAGCAGTTCTTC
CASSLPGQSYNEQFF
>TRBD2|TRBJ2-1|few|TRBV29-1
TGCAGCGTTGTGTTTCTAGCGGGAGGGGTTGAGCAGTTCTTC
CSVVFLAGGVEQFF
>NA|TRBJ2-7|NA|TRBV19
TGTGCCAGTAGTCGTGGGGGGACCGGGGACGAGCAGTACTTC
CASSRGGTGDEQYF
>NA|TRBJ2-7|NA|TRBV18
TGTGCCAGCTCACCACAGGGGTTAGCCTACGAGCAGTACTTC
CASSPQGLAYEQYF
>TRBD1|TRBJ1-1|many|TRBV6-1
TGTGCCAGCAGTCCAACCCCGGGACAGGGAGAGAGGACTGAAGCTTTCTTT
CASSPTPGQGERTEAFF
>NA|TRBJ2-7|few|TRBV4-3
TGCGCCAGCAGCCAAGAGGCGGACTCCTACGAGCAGTACTTC
CASSQEADSYEQYF
>TRBD1|TRBJ2-7|NA|TRBV20-1
TGCAGTGCTACTGACAGGGCGATGACCAATGAGCAGTACTTC
CSATDRAMTNEQYF
>NA|TRBJ1-1|few|TRBV7-9
TGTGCCAGCAGCTTAGAGGGCGCACCTGAAGCTTTCTTT
CASSLEGAPEAFF
>NA|TRBJ2-7|NA|TRBV19
TGTGCCAGCACGGACAGGGAGGGTGACGAGCAGTACTTC
CASTDREGDEQYF
>NA|TRBJ1-2|many|TRBV2
TGTGCCAGCAGTGAACTGGTATCCGGTAACTATGGCTACACCTTC
CASSELVSGNYGYTF
>NA|TRBJ1-2|NA|TRBV28
TGTGCCAGCAGTTTTCCGGCAGGCCTCAACTATGGCTACACCTTC
CASSFPAGLNYGYTF
>NA|TRBJ2-7|many|TRBV30
TGTGCCTGGACATTGGGTGCGGGTGGAAGGGAGCAGTACTTC
CAWTLGAGGREQYF
>NA|TRBJ1-2|few|TRBV7-9
TGTGCAAGCTGGGTACCAGGATTGGATGGCTACACCTTC
CASWVPGLDGYTF
>NA|TRBJ1-4|NA|TRBV4-1
TGCGCCAGCAGCCGGACCGGAGCCGAAAAACTGTTTTTT
CASSRTGAEKLFF
>TRBD2|TRBJ2-1|once|TRBV2
TGTGCCAGCAGCCTGGGACTAGCGTTGTTTGAGCAGTTCTTC
CASSLGLALFEQFF
>TRBD1|TRBJ2-5|many|TRBV24-1
TGTGCCACCAGTGATTTTGGACAGGGAGTGAGGGAGACCCAGTACTTC
CATSDFGQGVRETQYF
>NA|TRBJ1-2|few|TRBV6-1
TGTGCCAGCAGTGACAGAAGCAATGGGGTATATGGCTACACCTTC
CASSDRSNGVYGYTF
>TRBD1|TRBJ2-2|many|TRBV12-3/TRBV12-4
TGTGCCAGCATCAGGGGGAGACGGTACGGGGAGCTGTTTTTT
CASIRGRRYGELFF
>TRBD1|TRBJ2-5|many|TRBV27
TGTGCCAGCAGTCCACCGGACAGGCACCAAGAGACCCAGTACTTC
CASSPPDRHQETQYF
>TRBD2|TRBJ2-5|many|TRBV3-1
TGTGCCAGCAGCCAGATGGCTAGCGGGAGTAAAGAGACCCAGTACTTC
CASSQMASGSKETQYF
>TRBD1|TRBJ1-1|few|TRBV7-9
TGTGCCAGCAGCTCGTACAGGGGGCTGGACACTGAAGCTTTCTTT
CASSSYRGLDTEAFF